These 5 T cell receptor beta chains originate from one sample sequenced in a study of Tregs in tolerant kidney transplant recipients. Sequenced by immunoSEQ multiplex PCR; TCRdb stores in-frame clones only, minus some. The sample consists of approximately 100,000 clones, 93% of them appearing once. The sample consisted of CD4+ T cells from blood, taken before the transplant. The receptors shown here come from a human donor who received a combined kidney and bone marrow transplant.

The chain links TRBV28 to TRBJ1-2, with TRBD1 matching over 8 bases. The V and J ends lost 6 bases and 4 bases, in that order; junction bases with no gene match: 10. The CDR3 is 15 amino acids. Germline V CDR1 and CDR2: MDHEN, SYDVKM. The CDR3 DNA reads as TGTGCCAGCAGCGGGGACAGGAGGAAGAGCTATGGCTACACCTTC. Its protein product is CASSGDRRKSYGYTF.

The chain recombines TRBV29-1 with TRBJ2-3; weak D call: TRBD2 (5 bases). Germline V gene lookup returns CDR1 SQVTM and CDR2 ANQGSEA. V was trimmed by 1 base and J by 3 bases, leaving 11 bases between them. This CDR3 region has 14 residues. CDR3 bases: TGCAGCGTTGAAGGAGGGTACGGGACAGATACGCAGTATTTT. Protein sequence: CSVEGGYGTDTQYF.

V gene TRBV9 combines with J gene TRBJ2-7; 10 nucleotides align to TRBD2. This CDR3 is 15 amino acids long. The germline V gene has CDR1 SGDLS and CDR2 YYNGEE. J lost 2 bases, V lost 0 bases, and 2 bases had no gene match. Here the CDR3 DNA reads TGTGCCAGCAGCGTAGAAAGCGGGGGGGCCTACGAGCAGTACTTC. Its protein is CASSVESGGAYEQYF.

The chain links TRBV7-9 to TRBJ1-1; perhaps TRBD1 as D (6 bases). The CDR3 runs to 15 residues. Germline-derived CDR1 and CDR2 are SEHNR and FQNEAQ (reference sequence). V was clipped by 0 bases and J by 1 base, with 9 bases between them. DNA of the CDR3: TGTGCCAGCAGCTTAGCCGACAGGAAGAACACTGAAGCTTTCTTT. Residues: CASSLADRKNTEAFF.

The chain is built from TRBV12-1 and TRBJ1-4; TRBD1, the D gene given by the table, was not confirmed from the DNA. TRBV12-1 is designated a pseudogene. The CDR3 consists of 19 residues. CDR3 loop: CASSPSGQGAIFRGEKLFF. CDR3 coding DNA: TGTGCCAGCAGCCCATCGGGACAGGGGGCTATTTTTCGAGGCGAAAAACTGTTTTTT.